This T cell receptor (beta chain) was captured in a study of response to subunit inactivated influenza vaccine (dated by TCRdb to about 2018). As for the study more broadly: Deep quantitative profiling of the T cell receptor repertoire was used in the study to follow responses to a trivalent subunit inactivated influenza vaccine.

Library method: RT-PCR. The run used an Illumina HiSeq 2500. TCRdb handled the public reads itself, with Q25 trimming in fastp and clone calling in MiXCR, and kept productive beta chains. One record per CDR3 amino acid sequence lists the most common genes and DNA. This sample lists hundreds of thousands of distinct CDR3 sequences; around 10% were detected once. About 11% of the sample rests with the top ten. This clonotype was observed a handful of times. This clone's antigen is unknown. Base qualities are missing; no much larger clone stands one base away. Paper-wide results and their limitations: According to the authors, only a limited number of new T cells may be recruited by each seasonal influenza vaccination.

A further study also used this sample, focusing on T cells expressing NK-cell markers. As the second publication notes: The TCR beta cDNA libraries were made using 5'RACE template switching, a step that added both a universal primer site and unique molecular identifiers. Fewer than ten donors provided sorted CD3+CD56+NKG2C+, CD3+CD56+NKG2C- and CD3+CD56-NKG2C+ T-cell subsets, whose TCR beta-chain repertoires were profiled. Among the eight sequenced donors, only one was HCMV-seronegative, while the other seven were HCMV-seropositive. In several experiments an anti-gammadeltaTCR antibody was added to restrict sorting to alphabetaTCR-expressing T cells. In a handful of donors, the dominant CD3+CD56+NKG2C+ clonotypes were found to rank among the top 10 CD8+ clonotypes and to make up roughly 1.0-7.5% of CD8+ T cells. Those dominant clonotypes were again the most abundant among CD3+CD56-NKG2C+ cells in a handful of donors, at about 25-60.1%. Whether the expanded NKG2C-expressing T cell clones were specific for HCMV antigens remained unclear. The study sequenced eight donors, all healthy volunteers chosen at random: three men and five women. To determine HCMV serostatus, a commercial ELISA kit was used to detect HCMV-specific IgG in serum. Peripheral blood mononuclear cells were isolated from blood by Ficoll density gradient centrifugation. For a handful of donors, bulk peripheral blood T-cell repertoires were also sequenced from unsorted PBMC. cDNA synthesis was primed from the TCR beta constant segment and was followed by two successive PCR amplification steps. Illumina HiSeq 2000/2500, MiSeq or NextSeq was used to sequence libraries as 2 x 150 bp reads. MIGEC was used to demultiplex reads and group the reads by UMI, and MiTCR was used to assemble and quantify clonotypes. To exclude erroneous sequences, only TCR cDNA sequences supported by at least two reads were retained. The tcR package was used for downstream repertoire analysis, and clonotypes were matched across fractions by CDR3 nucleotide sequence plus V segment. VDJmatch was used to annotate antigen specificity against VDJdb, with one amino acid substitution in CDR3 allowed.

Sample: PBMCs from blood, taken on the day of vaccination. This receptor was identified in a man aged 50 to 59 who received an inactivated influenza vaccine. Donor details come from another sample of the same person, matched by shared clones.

CDR3 region: CASSGGAFMNTEAFF. Here is the DNA: TGTGCCAGCAGTGGAGGAGCTTTTATGAACACTGAAGCTTTCTTT. The chain is assembled from TRBV5-6 and TRBJ1-1; there is no confident call for the D gene. The germline V gene specifies SGHDT as CDR1 and YYEEEE as CDR2. V is reduced by 5 bases and J by 0 bases, leaving a spacing of 14 bases between them. The CDR3 numbers 15 residues from cysteine through phenylalanine. The entry retains the CDR3 DNA only, 45 bases that are in frame from base 1.